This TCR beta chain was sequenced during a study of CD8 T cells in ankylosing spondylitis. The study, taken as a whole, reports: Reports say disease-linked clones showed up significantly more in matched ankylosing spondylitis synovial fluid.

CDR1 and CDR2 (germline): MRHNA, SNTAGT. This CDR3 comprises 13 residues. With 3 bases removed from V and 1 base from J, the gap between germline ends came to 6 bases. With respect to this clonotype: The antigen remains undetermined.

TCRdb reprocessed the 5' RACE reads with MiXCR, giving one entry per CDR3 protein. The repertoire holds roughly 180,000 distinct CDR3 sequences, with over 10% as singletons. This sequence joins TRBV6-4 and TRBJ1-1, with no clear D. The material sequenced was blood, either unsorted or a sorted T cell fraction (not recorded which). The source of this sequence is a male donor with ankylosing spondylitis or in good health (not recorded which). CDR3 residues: CASSEAENTEAFF. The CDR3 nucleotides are TGTGCCAGCAGTGAGGCGGAGAACACTGAAGCTTTCTTT.